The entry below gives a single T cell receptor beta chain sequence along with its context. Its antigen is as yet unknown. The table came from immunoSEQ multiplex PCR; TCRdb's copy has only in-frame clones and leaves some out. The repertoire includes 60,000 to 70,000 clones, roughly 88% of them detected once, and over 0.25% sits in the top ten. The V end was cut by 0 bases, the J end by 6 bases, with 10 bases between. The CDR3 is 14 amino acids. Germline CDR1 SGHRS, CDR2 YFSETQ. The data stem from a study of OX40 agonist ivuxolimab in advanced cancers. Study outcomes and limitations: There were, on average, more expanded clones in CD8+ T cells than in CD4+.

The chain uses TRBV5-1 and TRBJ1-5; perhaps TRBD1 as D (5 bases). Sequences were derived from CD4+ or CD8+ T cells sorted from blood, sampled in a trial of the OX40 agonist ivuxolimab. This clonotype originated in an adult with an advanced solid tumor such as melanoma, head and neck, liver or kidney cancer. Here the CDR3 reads CASSLGDPSQPQHF. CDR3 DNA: TGCGCCAGCAGCTTGGGGGACCCAAGTCAGCCCCAGCATTTT.